This T cell receptor (beta chain) was obtained from a study of early T cells in non-severe SARS-CoV-2 infection. Study-level information: Sequencing of bulk RNA from unsorted whole blood was done, without chain pairing.

In the library, individual cDNA molecules carried attached unique molecular identifiers. TCRdb itself ran the 5' RACE reads through MiXCR, one entry per CDR3 protein. Of more than 20,000 distinct CDR3 sequences in the sample, over 3.5% were seen once. Whole-study findings and limits: CD4 and private specificities were missed by VDJdb matching, which favored anti-spike CD8 responses.

This clonotype appeared a few times. What it recognizes is unknown. The CDR3 length is 13 residues. CDR1 is SGHRS, CDR2 YFSETQ, per germline. Trimming pared 0 bases from V and 4 bases from J, leaving 8 bases between. The specimen was whole blood. The V call is TRBV5-1, the J call TRBJ2-7; no reliable D call. This receptor was taken from an adult who was a healthcare worker with PCR-confirmed SARS-CoV-2 infection or an uninfected control (not recorded which). The CDR3 nucleotides are TGCGCCAGCAGCTTGGGCCCGACTTACGAGCAGTACTTC. It specifies CASSLGPTYEQYF.